This T cell receptor beta chain was sequenced for a study of blood T cells in healthy people across ages. Study information: Using template switching, researchers captured about one barcoded beta molecule for each two T cells. Study-wide results and limits: Estimates drawn from one million T cells were deemed to understate diversity. Significant beta diversity loss was already apparent by age around 40, declining roughly linearly.

It was with a sample-barcoded 5' primer and a J-beta primer mix that a second PCR of about 6 to 12 cycles was run. MiXCR, applied by TCRdb to the 5' RACE reads, yields one record per CDR3 protein. The sample consists of about 670,000 distinct CDR3 sequences, around 41% of them appearing once. As for this clonotype: Its specificity is unknown.

The specimen sequenced was blood. The receptor was isolated from a man aged 80 or over in good health.

CDR3 nucleotides: TGTGCCAGCAGCGTAACGGGGACAGGGGCTGCAGAGACCCAGTACTTC. It encodes CASSVTGTGAAETQYF. V usage is TRBV9 and J usage is TRBJ2-7, with 10 bases fitting TRBD1. The DNA end is a closer match to TRBJ2-5, so the J assignment may be wrong. The CDR3 contains 16 residues. Germline V CDR1 and CDR2: SGDLS, YYNGEE.